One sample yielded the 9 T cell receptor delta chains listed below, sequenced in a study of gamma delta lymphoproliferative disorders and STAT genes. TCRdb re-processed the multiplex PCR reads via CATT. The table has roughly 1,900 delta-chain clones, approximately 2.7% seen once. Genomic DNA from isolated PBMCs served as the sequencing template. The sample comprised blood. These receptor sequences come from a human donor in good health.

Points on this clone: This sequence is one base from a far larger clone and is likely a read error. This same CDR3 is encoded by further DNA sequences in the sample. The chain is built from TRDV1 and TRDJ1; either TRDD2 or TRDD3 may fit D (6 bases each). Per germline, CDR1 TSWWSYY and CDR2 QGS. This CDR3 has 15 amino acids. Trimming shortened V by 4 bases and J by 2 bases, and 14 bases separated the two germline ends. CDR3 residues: CALGVLLGDTDKLIF. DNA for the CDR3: TGTGCTCTTGGGGTCCTACTAGGGGATACCGATAAACTCATCTTT.

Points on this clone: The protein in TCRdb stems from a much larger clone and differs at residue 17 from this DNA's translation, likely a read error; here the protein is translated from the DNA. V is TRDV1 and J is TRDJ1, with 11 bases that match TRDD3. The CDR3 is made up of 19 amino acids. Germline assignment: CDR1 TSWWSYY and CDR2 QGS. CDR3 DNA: TGTGCTCTTGGGGGATCCGATGGGGGATACGCGAACTCGGCCGATAAACCCATCTTT. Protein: CALGGSDGGYANSADKPIF.

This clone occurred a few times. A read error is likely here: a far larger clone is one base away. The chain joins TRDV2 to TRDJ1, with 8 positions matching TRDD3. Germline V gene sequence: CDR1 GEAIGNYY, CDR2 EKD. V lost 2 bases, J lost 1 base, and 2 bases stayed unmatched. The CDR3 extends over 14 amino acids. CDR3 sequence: CACDILGGTDKLIF. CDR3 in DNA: TGTGCCTGTGACATACTGGGGGGCACCGATAAACTCATCTTT.

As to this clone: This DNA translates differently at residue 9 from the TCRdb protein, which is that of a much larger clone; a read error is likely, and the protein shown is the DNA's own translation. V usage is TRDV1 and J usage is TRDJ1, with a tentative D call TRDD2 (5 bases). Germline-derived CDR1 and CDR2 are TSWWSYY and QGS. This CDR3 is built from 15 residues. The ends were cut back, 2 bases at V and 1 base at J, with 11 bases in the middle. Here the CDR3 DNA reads TGTGCTCTTGGGGAATCTTCCCCGTGCACCGATAAACTCATCTTT. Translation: CALGESSPCTDKLIF.

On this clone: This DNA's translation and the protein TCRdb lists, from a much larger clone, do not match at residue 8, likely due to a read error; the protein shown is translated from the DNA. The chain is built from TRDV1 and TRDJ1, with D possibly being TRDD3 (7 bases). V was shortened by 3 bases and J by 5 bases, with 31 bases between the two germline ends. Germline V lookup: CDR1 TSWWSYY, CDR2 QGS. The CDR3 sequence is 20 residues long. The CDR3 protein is CALGDPGPPTGDPGRDKLIF. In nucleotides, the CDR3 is TGTGCTCTTGGGGACCCGGGACCTCCTACGGGGGATCCGGGGAGGGATAAACTCATCTTT.

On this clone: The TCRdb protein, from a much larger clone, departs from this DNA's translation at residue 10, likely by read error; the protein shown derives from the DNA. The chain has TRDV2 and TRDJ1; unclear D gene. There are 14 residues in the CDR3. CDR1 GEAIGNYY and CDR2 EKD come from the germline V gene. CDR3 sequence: CACDEKLSTGKLIF. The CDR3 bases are TGTGCCTGTGACGAAAAACTCTCCACCGGTAAACTCATCTTT.

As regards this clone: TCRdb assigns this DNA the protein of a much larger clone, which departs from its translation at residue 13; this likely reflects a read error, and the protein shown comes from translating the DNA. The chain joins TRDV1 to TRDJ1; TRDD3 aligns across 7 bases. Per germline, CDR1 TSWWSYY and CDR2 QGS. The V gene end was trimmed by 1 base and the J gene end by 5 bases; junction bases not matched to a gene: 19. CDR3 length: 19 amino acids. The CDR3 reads CALGEPARWIRGHRDKLIF. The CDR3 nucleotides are TGTGCTCTTGGGGAACCGGCGAGGTGGATACGCGGTCATCGGGATAAACTCATCTTT.

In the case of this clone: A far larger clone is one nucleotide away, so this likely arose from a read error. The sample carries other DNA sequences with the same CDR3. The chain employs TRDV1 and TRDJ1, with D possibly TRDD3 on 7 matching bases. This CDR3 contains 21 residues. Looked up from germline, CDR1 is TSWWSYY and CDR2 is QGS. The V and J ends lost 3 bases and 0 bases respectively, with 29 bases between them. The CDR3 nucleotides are TGTGCTCTTGGGGAGGATCCTACTAGGGGGATGGAGGAGGCGTACACCGATAAACTCATCTTT. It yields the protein CALGEDPTRGMEEAYTDKLIF.

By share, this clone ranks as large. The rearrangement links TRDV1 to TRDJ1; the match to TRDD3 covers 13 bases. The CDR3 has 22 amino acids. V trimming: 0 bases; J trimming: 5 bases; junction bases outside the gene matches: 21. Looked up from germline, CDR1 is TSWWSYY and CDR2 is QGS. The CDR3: CALGELQILPLTGGYALDKLIF. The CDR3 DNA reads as TGTGCTCTTGGGGAACTACAAATCCTACCCCTTACTGGGGGATACGCATTGGATAAACTCATCTTT.